This T cell receptor beta chain was sequenced in a study of shared clonotypes between healthy human individuals. On this clone itself: What it binds is unknown.

Study results and limitations: For naive CD4 cells, approximately 5% of clonotypes were shared across a few donors.

The method was immunoSEQ multiplex PCR; TCRdb's version includes in-frame clones alone and lacks a portion of them. The profile covers fewer than 3 million clones, with 85% to 95% appearing a single time and 0.37% taken by the ten largest. This TCR was recovered from a man aged 18 to 29 in good health. Some clones in this sample may be carry-over from other donors' samples. Material for sequencing was naive CD4+ T cells from PBMCs. Stated subset: CD45RA+ positively selected.

CDR3 in amino acids: CATHGGTPNNEQFF. The CDR3 nucleotides are TGTGCCACCCACGGAGGGACTCCCAACAATGAGCAGTTCTTC. V usage is TRBV6-6 and J usage is TRBJ2-1, with TRBD2 as a possible D gene (6 bases). This CDR3 has 14 amino acids. CDR1 MNHNY and CDR2 SVGAGI come from the germline V gene (reference sequence). Between the trimmed V and J ends, which lost 10 bases and 5 bases, there was a span of 18 bases.